The source of this TCR beta chain is a study of control samples from healthy donors and cancer patients (dated by TCRdb to about 2020). The library was obtained by the immunoSEQ multiplex PCR assay. Imported from immuneACCESS, the table was reduced by TCRdb to in-frame sequences with V and J called. These copies leave out some clones; in studies compared against another copy, an unresolved V gene accounts for under half, and the cause of the remainder is not known. Present in this sample are about 150,000 clones, approximately 93% of which were seen just once. Approximately 2.5% of the sample is held by the ten biggest clonotypes. As for this clone: The antigen this receptor binds is unknown. No base qualities exist here, and no much larger clone lies one base off it.

Taken from cysteine to phenylalanine, the CDR3 has 16 residues. Kept here is only the CDR3 DNA, which spans 48 bases and is read in frame from base 1. The specimen sequenced was blood. This sequence originates from a man in his fifties in good health. The chain links TRBV21-1 with TRBJ2-2; the table assigns TRBD1, which was not confirmed against the DNA. TRBV21-1 corresponds to a pseudogene. The CDR3 here reads CASNKSPGGNTGELFF. The DNA reads as follows: TGTGCCAGCAACAAATCTCCAGGGGGCAACACCGGGGAGCTGTTTTTT.